The clone carrying this TCR beta chain was picked up a small number of times. Its antigen is as yet unknown. This entry is derived from a study of T-cell reconstitution after alpha-beta-depleted transplantation in children. Study results and limitations: Certain patients had high TCRbeta diversity at day 60, and it came from recipient T cells and thymic progenitors that survived.

Unique molecular identifiers were incorporated during preparation of the TCRbeta library. TCRdb re-called the PCR reads with MiXCR, one entry per CDR3 protein. The data contain under 450,000 distinct CDR3 sequences, around 16% of them singletons. The CDR3 has 15 amino acids. Germline loops: CDR1 SGHVS, CDR2 FNYEAQ. V gave up 1 base and J gave up 4 bases; unmatched junction bases: 6. The clonotype comes from a boy under three years old who had a stem cell transplant for Wiskott-Aldrich syndrome, so the T cells may come from the graft donor. The chain uses TRBV7-6 and TRBJ2-5; 7 bases are shared with TRBD1. Sequenced material: PBMCs, mostly from graft donor cells, taken 360 days after TCRalphabeta/CD19-depleted stem cell transplant. CDR3 DNA: TGTGCCAGCAGCTTAGACGGACAGGTCGGAGAGACCCAGTACTTC. Translation: CASSLDGQVGETQYF.